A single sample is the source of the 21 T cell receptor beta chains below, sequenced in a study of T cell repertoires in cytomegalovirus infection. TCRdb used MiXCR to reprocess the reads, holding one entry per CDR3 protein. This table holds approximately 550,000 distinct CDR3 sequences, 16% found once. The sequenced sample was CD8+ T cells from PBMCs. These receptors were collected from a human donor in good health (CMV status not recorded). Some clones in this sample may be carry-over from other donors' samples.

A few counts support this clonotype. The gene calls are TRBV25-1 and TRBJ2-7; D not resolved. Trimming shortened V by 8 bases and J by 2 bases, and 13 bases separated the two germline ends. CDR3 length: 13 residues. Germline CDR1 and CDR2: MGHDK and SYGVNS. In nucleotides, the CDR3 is TGTGCCAGCTGGGCCACGGGCCCCTACGAGCAGTACTTC. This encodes CASWATGPYEQYF.

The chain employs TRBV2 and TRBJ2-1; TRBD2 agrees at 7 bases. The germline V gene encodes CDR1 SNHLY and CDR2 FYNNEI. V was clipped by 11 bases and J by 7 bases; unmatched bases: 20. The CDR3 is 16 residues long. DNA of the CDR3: TGTGCCTGCGGGAGCCCGAAGACCCGGATGGGGAATGAGCAGTTCTTC. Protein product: CACGSPKTRMGNEQFF.

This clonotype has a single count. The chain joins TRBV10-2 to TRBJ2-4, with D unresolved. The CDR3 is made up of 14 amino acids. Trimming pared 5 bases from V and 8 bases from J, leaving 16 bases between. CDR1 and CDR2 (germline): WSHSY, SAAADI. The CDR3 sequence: CASSNVRGRDIQYF. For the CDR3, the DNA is TGCGCCAGCAGTAATGTCAGAGGAAGGGACATTCAGTACTTC.

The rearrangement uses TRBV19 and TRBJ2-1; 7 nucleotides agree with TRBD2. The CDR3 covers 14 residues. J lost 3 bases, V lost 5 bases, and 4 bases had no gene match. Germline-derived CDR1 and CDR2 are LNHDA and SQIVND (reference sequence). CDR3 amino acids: CASSGWDYYNEQFF. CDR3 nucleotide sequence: TGTGCCAGTAGTGGGTGGGACTACTACAATGAGCAGTTCTTC.

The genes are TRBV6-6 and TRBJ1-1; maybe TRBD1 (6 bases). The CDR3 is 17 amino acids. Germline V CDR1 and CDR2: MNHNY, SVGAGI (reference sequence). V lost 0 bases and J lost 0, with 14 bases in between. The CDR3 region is CASSYSARQVLNTEAFF. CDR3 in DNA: TGTGCCAGCAGTTACTCGGCCCGACAGGTTTTGAACACTGAAGCTTTCTTT.

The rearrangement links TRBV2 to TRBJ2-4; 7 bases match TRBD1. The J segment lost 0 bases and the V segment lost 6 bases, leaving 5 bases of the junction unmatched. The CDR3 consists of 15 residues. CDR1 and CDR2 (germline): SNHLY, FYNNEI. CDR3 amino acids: CASRDRILAKNIQYF. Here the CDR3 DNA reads TGTGCCAGCAGGGACAGGATTCTAGCCAAAAACATTCAGTACTTC. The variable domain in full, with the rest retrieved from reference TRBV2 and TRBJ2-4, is EPEVTQTPSHQVTQMGQEVILRCVPISNHLYFYWYRQILGQKVEFLVSFYNNEISEKSEIFDDQFSVERPDGSNFTLKIRSTKLEDSAMYFCASRDRILAKNIQYFGAGTRLSVL.

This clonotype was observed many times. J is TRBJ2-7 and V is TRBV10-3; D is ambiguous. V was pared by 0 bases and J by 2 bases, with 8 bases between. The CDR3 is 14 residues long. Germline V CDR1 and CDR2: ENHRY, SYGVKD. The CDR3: CAISESERTYEQYF. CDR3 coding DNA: TGTGCCATCAGTGAGTCCGAGCGAACCTACGAGCAGTACTTC.

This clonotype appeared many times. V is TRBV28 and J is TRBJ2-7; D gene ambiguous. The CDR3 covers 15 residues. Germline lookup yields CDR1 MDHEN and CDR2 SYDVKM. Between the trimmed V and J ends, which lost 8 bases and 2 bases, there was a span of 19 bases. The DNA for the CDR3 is TGTGCCAGCTCTCCCTGGGCAGTGACTGCCTACGAGCAGTACTTC. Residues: CASSPWAVTAYEQYF.

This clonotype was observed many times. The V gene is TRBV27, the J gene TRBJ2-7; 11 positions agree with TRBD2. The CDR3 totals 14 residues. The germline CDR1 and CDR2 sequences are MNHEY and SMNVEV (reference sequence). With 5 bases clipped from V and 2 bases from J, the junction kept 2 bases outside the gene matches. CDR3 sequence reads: CASSTLAGAYEQYF. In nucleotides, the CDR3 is TGTGCCAGCAGTACACTAGCGGGGGCCTACGAGCAGTACTTC.

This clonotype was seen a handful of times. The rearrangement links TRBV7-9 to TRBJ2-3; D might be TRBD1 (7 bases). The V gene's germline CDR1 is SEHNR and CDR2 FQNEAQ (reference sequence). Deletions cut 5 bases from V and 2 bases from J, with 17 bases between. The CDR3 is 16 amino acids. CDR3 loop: CASSPAAGQNTDTQYF. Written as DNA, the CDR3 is TGTGCCAGCAGCCCCGCCGCGGGACAGAACACAGATACGCAGTATTTT.

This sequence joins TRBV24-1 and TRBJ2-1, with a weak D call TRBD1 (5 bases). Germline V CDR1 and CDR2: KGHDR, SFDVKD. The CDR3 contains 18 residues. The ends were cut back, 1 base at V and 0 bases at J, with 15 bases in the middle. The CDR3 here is CATSDLDVRDSSYNEQFF. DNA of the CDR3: TGTGCCACCAGTGATTTAGACGTCAGGGATTCCTCCTACAATGAGCAGTTCTTC.

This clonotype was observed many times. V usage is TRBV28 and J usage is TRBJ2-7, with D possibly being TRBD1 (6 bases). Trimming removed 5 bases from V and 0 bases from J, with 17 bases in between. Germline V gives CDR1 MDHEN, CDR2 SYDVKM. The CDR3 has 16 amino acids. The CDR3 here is CASSKETGTSSYEQYF. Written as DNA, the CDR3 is TGTGCCAGCAGTAAGGAGACAGGCACTAGCTCCTACGAGCAGTACTTC.

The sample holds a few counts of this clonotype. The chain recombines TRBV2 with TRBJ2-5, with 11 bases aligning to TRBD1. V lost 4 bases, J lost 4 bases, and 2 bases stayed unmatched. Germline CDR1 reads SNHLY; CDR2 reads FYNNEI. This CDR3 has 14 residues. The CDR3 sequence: CASSGGQGGETQYF. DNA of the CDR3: TGTGCCAGCAGTGGGGGACAGGGGGGAGAGACCCAGTACTTC.

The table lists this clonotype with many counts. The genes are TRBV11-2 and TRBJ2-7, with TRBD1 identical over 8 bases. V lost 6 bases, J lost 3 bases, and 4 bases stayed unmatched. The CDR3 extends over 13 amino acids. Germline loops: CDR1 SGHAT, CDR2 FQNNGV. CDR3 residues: CASSLGQVYEQYF. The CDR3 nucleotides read TGTGCCAGCAGTTTGGGACAGGTCTACGAGCAGTACTTC.

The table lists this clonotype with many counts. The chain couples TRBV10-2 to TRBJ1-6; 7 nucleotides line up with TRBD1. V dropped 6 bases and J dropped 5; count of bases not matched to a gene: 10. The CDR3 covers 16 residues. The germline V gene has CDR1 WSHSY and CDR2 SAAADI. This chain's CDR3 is CASRPGTAFHNSPLHF. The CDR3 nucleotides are TGCGCCAGCAGGCCCGGGACAGCTTTCCATAATTCACCCCTCCACTTT.

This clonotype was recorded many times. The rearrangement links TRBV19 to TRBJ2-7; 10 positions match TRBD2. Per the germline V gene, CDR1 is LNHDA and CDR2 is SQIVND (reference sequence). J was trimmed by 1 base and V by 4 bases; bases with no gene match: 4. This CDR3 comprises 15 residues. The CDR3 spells CASSTSGSPSYEQYF. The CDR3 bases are TGTGCCAGTAGTACTAGCGGGAGCCCTTCCTACGAGCAGTACTTC.

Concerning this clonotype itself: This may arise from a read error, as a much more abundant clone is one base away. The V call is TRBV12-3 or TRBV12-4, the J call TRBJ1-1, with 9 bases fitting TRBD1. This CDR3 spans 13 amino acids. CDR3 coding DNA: TGTTCCAGCAGTTTACGACAGGGGGACGAGGCTTTCTTT. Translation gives CSSSLRQGDEAFF.

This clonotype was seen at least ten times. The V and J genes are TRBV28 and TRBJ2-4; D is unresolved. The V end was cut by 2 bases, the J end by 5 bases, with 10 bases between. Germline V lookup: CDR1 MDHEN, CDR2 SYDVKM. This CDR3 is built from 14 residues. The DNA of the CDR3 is TGTGCCAGCAGTTTAGCGGACCAAGAAAACATTCAGTACTTC. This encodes CASSLADQENIQYF.

CDR3 region: CASSYRGRGYTF. The CDR3 DNA follows: TGTGCCAGCAGTTACAGGGGGCGGGGCTACACCTTC. The rearrangement links TRBV6-5 to TRBJ1-2; 7 bases align to TRBD1. Germline assignment: CDR1 MNHEY and CDR2 SVGAGI. The CDR3 contains 12 residues. The V segment lost 2 bases and the J segment 8 bases; nucleotides outside the gene matches: 2.

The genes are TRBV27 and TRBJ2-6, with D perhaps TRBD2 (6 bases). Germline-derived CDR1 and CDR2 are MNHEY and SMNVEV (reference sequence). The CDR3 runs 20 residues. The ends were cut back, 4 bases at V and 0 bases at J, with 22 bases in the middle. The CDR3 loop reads CASSSSTSSGPFSGANVLTF. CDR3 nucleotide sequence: TGTGCCAGCAGTTCCTCGACTTCAAGCGGGCCCTTCTCTGGGGCCAACGTCCTGACTTTC.

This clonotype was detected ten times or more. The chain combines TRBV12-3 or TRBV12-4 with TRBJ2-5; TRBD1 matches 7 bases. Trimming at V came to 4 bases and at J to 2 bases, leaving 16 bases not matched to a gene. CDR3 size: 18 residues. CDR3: CASSSLNPRQGEQETQYF. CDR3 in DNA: TGTGCCAGCAGTTCACTCAACCCCAGACAGGGTGAACAAGAGACCCAGTACTTC.